This T cell receptor beta chain was sequenced in a study of shared clonotypes between healthy human individuals. Germline V gene lookup returns CDR1 SGHVS and CDR2 FQNEAQ. The V and J ends lost 5 bases and 3 bases, in that order; junction bases with no gene match: 9. The CDR3 has 15 amino acids. Naive CD8 populations comprised CD45RO-negative cells positively selected for CCR7, excluding terminally differentiated effector memory CD45RA+ cells. Profiling relied on immunoSEQ multiplex PCR, and the TCRdb table lists in-frame clones only, not all of them. The sample contains about 590,000 clones, roughly 95% of which appear only once. Study-wide results and limits: Non-shared clonotypes had lower generation probabilities than clonotypes shared by all four sorted-subset donors.

Comment on this clone: Its cognate antigen is unknown.

Sequencing was performed on naive CD8+ T cells sorted from blood. The V call is TRBV7-8, the J call TRBJ2-7, with 8 bases that match TRBD1. The receptor comes from a woman aged 30 to 39 in good health. The CDR3 coding sequence is TGTGCCAGCAGCACACTAGGACAGGGAAACTACGAGCAGTACTTC. This encodes CASSTLGQGNYEQYF.